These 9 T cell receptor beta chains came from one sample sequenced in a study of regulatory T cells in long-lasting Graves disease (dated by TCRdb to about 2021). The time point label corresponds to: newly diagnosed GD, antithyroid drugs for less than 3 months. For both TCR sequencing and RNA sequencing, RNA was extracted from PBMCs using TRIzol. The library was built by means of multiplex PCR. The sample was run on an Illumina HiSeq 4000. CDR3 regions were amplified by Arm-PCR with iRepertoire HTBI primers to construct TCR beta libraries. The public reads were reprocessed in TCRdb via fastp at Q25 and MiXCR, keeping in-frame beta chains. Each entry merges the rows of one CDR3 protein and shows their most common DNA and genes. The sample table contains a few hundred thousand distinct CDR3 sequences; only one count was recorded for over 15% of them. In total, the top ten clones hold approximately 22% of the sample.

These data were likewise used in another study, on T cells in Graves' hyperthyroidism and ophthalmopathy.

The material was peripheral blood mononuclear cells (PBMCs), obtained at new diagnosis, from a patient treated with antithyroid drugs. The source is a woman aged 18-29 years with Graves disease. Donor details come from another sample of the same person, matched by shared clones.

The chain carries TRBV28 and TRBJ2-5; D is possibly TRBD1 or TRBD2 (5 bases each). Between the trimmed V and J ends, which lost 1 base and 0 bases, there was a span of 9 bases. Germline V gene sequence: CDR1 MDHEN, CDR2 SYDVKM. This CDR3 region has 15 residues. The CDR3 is CASSLFRGHQETQYF. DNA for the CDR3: TGTGCCAGCAGTTTATTTCGGGGACACCAAGAGACCCAGTACTTC.

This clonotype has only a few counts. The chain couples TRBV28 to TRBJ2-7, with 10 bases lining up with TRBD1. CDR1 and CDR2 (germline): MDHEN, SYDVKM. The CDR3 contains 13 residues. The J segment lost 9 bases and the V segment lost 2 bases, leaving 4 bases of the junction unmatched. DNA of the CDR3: TGTGCCAGCAGTTTAGGGACAGGGGATGGGCAGTACTTC. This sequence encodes CASSLGTGDGQYF.

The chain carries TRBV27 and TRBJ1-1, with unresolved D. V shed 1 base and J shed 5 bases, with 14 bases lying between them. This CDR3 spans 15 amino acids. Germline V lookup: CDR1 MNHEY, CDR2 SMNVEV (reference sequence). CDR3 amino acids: CASSLYLDWATEAFF. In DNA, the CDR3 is TGTGCCAGCAGTTTATATTTGGACTGGGCAACTGAAGCTTTCTTT.

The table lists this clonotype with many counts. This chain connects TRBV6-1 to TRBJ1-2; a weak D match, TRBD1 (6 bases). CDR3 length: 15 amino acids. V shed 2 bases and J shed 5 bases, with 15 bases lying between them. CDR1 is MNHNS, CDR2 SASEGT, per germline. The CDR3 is CASSEWGRGGYGYTF. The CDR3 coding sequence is TGTGCCAGCAGTGAATGGGGCAGGGGAGGGTATGGCTACACCTTC.

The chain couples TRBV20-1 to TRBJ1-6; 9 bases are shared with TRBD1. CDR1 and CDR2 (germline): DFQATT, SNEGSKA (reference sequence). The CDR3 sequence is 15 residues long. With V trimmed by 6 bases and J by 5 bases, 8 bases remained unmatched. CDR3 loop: CSATTGGADNSPLHF. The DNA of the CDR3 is TGCAGTGCCACAACAGGGGGCGCGGATAATTCACCCCTCCACTTT.

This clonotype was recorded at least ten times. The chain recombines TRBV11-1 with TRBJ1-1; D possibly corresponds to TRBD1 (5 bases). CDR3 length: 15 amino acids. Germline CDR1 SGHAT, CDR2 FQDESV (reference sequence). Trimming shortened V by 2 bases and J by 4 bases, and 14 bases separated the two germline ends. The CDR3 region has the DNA TGTGCCAGCAGCTTACCCCGGCAGGGTGGCACTGAAGCTTTCTTT. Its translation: CASSLPRQGGTEAFF.

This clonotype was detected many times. The CDR3, as DNA: TGTGCCAGCAGCTTAGTCCCCCTCGGACTAGCGGGAAGGACAGATACGCAGTATTTT. This codes for CASSLVPLGLAGRTDTQYF. The chain is built from TRBV7-2 and TRBJ2-3, with 12 bases fitting TRBD2. Germline V lookup: CDR1 SGHTA, CDR2 FQGNSA. The CDR3 consists of 19 residues. Trimming removed 1 base from V and 3 bases from J; junction bases left unmatched: 11.

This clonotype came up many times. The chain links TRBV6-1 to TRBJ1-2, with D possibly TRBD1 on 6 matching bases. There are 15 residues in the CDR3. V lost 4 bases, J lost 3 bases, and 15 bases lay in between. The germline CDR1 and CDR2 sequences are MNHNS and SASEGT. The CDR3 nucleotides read TGTGCCAGCAGTGGCCCCGCCGGGACACACTATGGCTACACCTTC. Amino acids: CASSGPAGTHYGYTF.

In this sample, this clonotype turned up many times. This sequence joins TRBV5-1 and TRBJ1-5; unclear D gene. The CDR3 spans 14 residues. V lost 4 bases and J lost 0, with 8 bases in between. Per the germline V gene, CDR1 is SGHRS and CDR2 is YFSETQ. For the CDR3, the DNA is TGCGCCAGCAGCCCCGGGAGTAGCAATCAGCCCCAGCATTTT. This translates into CASSPGSSNQPQHF. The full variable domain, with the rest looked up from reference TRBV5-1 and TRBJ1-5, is KAGVTQTPRYLIKTRGQQVTLSCSPISGHRSVSWYQQTPGQGLQFLFEYFSETQRNKGNFPGRFSGRQFSNSRSEMNVSTLELGDSALYLCASSPGSSNQPQHFGDGTRLSIL.